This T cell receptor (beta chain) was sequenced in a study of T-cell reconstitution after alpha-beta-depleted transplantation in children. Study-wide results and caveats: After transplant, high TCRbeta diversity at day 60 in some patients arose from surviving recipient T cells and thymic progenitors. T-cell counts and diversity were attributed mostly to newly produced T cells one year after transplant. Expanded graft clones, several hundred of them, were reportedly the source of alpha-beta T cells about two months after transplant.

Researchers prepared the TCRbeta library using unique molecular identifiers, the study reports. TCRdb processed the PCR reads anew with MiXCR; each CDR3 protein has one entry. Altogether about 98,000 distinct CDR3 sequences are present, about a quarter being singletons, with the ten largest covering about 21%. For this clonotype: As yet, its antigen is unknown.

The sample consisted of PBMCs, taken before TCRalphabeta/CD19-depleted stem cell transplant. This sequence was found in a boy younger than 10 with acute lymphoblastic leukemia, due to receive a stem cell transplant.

CDR3 bases: TGTGCCAGCAGGATACAGGGGAAGAACAATGAGCAGTTCTTC. Translating it yields CASRIQGKNNEQFF. V and J are TRBV6-2 or TRBV6-3 and TRBJ2-1, with TRBD1 matching over 7 bases. CDR3 length: 14 amino acids. Germline V lookup: CDR1 MNHEY, CDR2 SVGEGT. V was clipped by 6 bases and J by 5 bases; unmatched bases: 7.